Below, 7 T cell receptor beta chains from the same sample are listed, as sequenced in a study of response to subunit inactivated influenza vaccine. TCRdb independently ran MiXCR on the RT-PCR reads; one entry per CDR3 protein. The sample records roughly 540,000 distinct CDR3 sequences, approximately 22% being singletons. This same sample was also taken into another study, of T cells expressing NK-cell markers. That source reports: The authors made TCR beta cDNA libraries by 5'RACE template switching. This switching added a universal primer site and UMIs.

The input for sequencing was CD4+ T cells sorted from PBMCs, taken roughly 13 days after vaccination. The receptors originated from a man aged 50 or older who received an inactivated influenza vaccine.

The CDR3 spells CASSSEGRNGYTF. The CDR3 nucleotides read TGCGCCAGCAGCTCCGAGGGGCGAAATGGCTACACCTTC. This chain uses TRBV5-1 with TRBJ1-2; tentative D call: TRBD1 (5 bases). The length of the CDR3 is 13 residues. V lost 3 bases, J lost 6 bases, and 12 bases lay in between. Germline-derived CDR1 and CDR2 are SGHRS and YFSETQ. The entire variable domain, with the rest obtained from reference TRBV5-1 and TRBJ1-2, is as follows: KAGVTQTPRYLIKTRGQQVTLSCSPISGHRSVSWYQQTPGQGLQFLFEYFSETQRNKGNFPGRFSGRQFSNSRSEMNVSTLELGDSALYLCASSSEGRNGYTFGSGTRLTVV.

The CDR3 protein is CASSLYRERYF. DNA of the CDR3: TGTGCCAGCAGTTTATACAGGGAACGGTACTTC. J is TRBJ2-7 and V is TRBV28; TRBD1 might be the D (6 bases). Germline CDR1 and CDR2: MDHEN and SYDVKM. V was pared by 1 base and J by 12 bases, with 10 bases between. The CDR3 extends over 11 amino acids.

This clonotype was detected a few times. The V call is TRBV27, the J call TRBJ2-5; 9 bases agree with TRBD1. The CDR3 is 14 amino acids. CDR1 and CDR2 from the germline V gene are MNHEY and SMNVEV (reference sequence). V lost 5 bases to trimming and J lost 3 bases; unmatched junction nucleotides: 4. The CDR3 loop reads CASSPGTGKETQYF. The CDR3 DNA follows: TGTGCCAGCAGTCCGGGGACAGGGAAAGAGACCCAGTACTTC.

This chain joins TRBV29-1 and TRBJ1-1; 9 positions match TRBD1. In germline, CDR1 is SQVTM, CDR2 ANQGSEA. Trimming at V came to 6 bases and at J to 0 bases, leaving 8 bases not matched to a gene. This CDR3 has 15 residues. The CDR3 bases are TGCAGCGTCGCATACAGGGGGCAAGTGAACACTGAAGCTTTCTTT. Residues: CSVAYRGQVNTEAFF.

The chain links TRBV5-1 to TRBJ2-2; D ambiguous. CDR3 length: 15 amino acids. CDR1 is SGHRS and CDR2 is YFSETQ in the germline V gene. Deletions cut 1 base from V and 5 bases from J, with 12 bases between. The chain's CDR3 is CASSLRDPGTGELFF. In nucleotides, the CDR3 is TGCGCCAGCAGCTTGAGGGATCCTGGTACCGGGGAGCTGTTTTTT. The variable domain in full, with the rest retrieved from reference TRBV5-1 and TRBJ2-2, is KAGVTQTPRYLIKTRGQQVTLSCSPISGHRSVSWYQQTPGQGLQFLFEYFSETQRNKGNFPGRFSGRQFSNSRSEMNVSTLELGDSALYLCASSLRDPGTGELFFGEGSRLTVL.

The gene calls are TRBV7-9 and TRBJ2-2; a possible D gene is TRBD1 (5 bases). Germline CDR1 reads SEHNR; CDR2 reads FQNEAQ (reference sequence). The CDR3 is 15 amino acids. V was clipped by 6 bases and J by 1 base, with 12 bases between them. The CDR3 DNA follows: TGTGCCAGCAGACCGACAGAGCTGAACACCGGGGAGCTGTTTTTT. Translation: CASRPTELNTGELFF.

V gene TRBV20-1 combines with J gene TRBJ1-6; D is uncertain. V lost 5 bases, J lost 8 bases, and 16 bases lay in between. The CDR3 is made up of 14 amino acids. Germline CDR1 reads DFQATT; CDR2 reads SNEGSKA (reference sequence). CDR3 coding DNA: TGCAGTGCTTCCAAACCGGGAGTCTATTCACCCCTCCACTTT. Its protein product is CSASKPGVYSPLHF.